This section outlines one T cell receptor (beta chain) sequence together with its context. CDR1 is SGHRS and CDR2 is YFSETQ in the germline V gene. Deletions cut 0 bases from V and 1 base from J, with 22 bases between. The CDR3 has 19 residues. This record comes from a study of T cell responses to AZD1222 COVID-19 vaccine. TCRdb's table, derived via immunoSEQ multiplex PCR, lists solely in-frame clones and lacks some. The table includes over 100,000 clones, 88% detected once. The chain has TRBV5-1 and TRBJ1-2; D is undetermined. The TCR comes from an adult in good health. Material: peripheral blood, obtained on day 0 of AZD1222 vaccination. CDR3 in amino acids: CASSLAGTASRFSNYGYTF. In DNA form, the CDR3 reads TGCGCCAGCAGCTTGGCCGGTACAGCCTCGAGATTCAGTAACTATGGCTACACCTTC.